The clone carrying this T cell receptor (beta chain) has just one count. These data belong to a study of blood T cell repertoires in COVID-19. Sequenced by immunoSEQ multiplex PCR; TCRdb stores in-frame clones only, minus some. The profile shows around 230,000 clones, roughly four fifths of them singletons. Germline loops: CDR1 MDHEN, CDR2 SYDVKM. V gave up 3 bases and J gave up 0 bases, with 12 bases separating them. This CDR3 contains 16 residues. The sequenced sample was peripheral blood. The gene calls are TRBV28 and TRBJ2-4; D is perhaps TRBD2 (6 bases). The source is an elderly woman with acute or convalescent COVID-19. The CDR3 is CASSFPGEVAKNIQYF. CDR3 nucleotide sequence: TGTGCCAGCAGTTTCCCGGGGGAGGTAGCCAAAAACATTCAGTACTTC.